The clone carrying this T cell receptor beta chain was counted ten times or more. The antigen is not known. These data originate in a study of T cells after yellow fever vaccination. Study-level findings and limits: The CD4 compartment and the CD8 compartment contained a small share of clonotypes in common. It was the secondary response that reached its peak faster, day 5 versus 15, but it was weaker. Booster sampling recovered most clones from primary vaccination (96% CD4, approximately 88% CD8). Repertoires obtained by FACS sorting could include abundant clonotypes that entered as contaminants from the bulk population.

One entry per CDR3 protein results from TCRdb running MiXCR on the 5' RACE reads. The sample holds 300,000 to 400,000 distinct CDR3 sequences, around 3.9% seen once. The CDR3 has 13 amino acids. V shed 6 bases and J shed 1 base, with 9 bases lying between them. The genes are TRBV12-3 or TRBV12-4 and TRBJ1-1; D uncertain. Sequencing used PBMCs, obtained 5 days after the yellow fever booster vaccination. The receptor comes from a man in his late teens or twenties who received the YFV17D yellow fever vaccine. CDR3: CASSFRENTEAFF. The CDR3 bases are TGTGCCAGCAGCTTTCGGGAGAACACTGAAGCTTTCTTT.